This entry lists 26 T cell receptor beta chains sequenced from one sample in a study of blood T cell repertoires in COVID-19. Measured with immunoSEQ multiplex PCR; TCRdb has only the in-frame clones, and not every one. The sample consists of a few hundred thousand clones, about 83% of them appearing once. Sequencing was performed on PBMCs or T cells enriched from blood (not recorded which). Source of these receptors: a woman aged 40 to 49 who had recovered from COVID-19.

V usage is TRBV11-3 and J usage is TRBJ1-3; the D gene is possibly TRBD1 (6 bases). V was cut by 4 bases and J by 3 bases, with 7 bases left in between. The germline V gene has CDR1 SGHNT and CDR2 YENEEA. The CDR3 is 13 residues long. The CDR3 DNA reads TGTGCCAGCAGCTCGGACAGTGGAAACACCATATATTTT. It specifies CASSSDSGNTIYF. Full variable domain (outside the CDR3, taken from reference TRBV11-3 and TRBJ1-3): EAGVVQSPRYKIIEKKQPVAFWCNPISGHNTLYWYLQNLGQGPELLIRYENEEAVDDSQLPKDRFSAERLKGVDSTLKIQPAELGDSAVYLCASSSDSGNTIYFGEGSWLTVV.

This sequence joins TRBV6-5 and TRBJ2-5; D call uncertain. CDR3 size: 14 residues. Trimming cost V 9 bases and J 7 bases, with 21 bases left between them. Germline assignment: CDR1 MNHEY and CDR2 SVGAGI. CDR3 sequence reads: CASRPDRRVGTQYF. The CDR3 DNA reads as TGTGCCAGTCGCCCGGATCGGAGAGTAGGGACCCAGTACTTC.

This chain's CDR3 is CASRDTHYEQYF. The CDR3 coding sequence is TGTGCCAGCCGGGACACCCACTACGAGCAGTACTTC. This chain connects TRBV6-5 to TRBJ2-7, with TRBD1 as a possible D gene (6 bases). Trimming cost V 8 bases and J 3 bases, with 11 bases left between them. Germline V gene sequence: CDR1 MNHEY, CDR2 SVGAGI. The CDR3 spans 12 residues.

This clone was found once. The chain has TRBV19 and TRBJ1-4, with TRBD1 identical over 7 bases. The CDR3 has 15 amino acids. The V gene end was trimmed by 5 bases and the J gene end by 4 bases; junction bases not matched to a gene: 7. The germline CDR1 and CDR2 sequences are LNHDA and SQIVND (reference sequence). CDR3 amino acids: CASSSNRGNNEKLFF. For the CDR3, the DNA is TGTGCCAGTAGTTCGAACAGGGGCAATAATGAAAAACTGTTTTTT.

This chain joins TRBV14 and TRBJ1-1, with D possibly being TRBD1 (5 bases). The CDR3 extends over 17 amino acids. V was clipped by 2 bases and J by 0 bases, with 16 bases between them. CDR1 and CDR2 from the germline V gene are SGHDN and FVKESK. DNA of the CDR3: TGTGCCAGCAGCCAATCCGCGGGGGACGAGATGAACACTGAAGCTTTCTTT. Its protein is CASSQSAGDEMNTEAFF.

The V gene is TRBV27, the J gene TRBJ2-7, with 7 bases lining up with TRBD1. With V trimmed by 6 bases and J by 7 bases, 12 bases remained unmatched. The germline V gene encodes CDR1 MNHEY and CDR2 SMNVEV (reference sequence). This CDR3 has 14 amino acids. For the CDR3, the DNA is TGTGCCAGCAGCTTCGGGACAGCTAAAGAGGAGCAGTACTTC. Protein: CASSFGTAKEEQYF.

The rearrangement joins TRBV2 to TRBJ1-6; D is unclear. The V end lost 4 bases, the J end lost 18 bases, and 19 bases lay between the germline ends. The germline V gene has CDR1 SNHLY and CDR2 FYNNEI. This CDR3 contains 13 residues. The CDR3 DNA sequence: TGTGCCAGCAGTGCCGCTCAGTCCAACCAACGCCACTTT. Amino acids: CASSAAQSNQRHF.

This clone was seen a single time. The chain recombines TRBV7-2 with TRBJ2-7; the D is unclear. This CDR3 is 14 amino acids long. Germline CDR1 is SGHTA and CDR2 is FQGNSA. Trimming removed 5 bases at V and 0 bases at J, with 11 bases between. The chain's CDR3 is CASSPPSISYEQYF. CDR3 nucleotide sequence: TGTGCCAGCAGCCCCCCCTCTATCTCCTACGAGCAGTACTTC. The full variable domain, with the rest looked up from reference TRBV7-2 and TRBJ2-7, is GAGVSQSPSNKVTEKGKDVELRCDPISGHTALYWYRQSLGQGLEFLIYFQGNSAPDKSGLPSDRFSAERTGGSVSTLTIQRTQQEDSAVYLCASSPPSISYEQYFGPGTRLTVT.

CDR3: CAISDAGTSVFRGQFF. CDR3 DNA: TGTGCCATCAGTGATGCCGGGACTAGCGTCTTTAGGGGGCAGTTCTTC. The rearrangement links TRBV10-3 to TRBJ2-1; 10 bases map to TRBD2. V trimming: 3 bases; J trimming: 12 bases; junction bases outside the gene matches: 14. The CDR3 is 16 residues long. Germline V CDR1 and CDR2: ENHRY, SYGVKD.

As regards this clone: Other DNA sequences from this sample encode an identical CDR3 as well. The chain employs TRBV14 and TRBJ1-1; D may be TRBD1 (6 bases). Germline-derived CDR1 and CDR2 are SGHDN and FVKESK. V lost 3 bases to trimming and J lost 1 base, with 6 bases between them. This CDR3 is 13 amino acids long. The CDR3 is CASSQGQNTEAFF. As DNA, the CDR3 is TGTGCCAGCAGCCAGGGACAGAACACTGAAGCTTTCTTT.

The V and J genes are TRBV7-3 and TRBJ2-7; D might be TRBD1 (5 bases). Germline V gene lookup returns CDR1 SGHTA and CDR2 FQGTGA. The CDR3 has 17 amino acids. The V and J ends lost 1 base and 5 bases respectively, with 21 bases between them. The CDR3 region is CASSLRGPGQGHHEQYF. CDR3 in DNA: TGTGCCAGCAGCTTAAGAGGCCCTGGCCAGGGTCACCACGAGCAGTACTTC.

The CDR3 DNA reads as TGTGCCTGGAGTCTTACCACCGGGACTGCTAATTCACCCCTCCACTTT. It translates to CAWSLTTGTANSPLHF. V is TRBV30 and J is TRBJ1-6, with a possible D match to TRBD1 (5 bases). The germline V and J ends were trimmed by 2 bases and 6 bases, with 17 bases remaining between them. CDR1 and CDR2 from the germline V gene are GTSNPN and SVGIG (reference sequence). This CDR3 contains 16 residues. Looking up the rest from reference TRBV30 and TRBJ1-6 gives the full variable domain: SQTIHQWPATLVQPVGSPLSLECTVEGTSNPNLYWYRQAAGRGLQLLFYSVGIGQISSEVPQNLSASRPQDRQFILSSKKLLLSDSGFYLCAWSLTTGTANSPLHFGNGTRLTVT.

Only a few counts were recorded for this clone. This chain uses TRBV6-6 with TRBJ2-7; the match to TRBD1 covers 10 bases. Germline V CDR1 and CDR2: MNHNY, SVGAGI (reference sequence). The CDR3 runs to 15 residues. Unmatched junction bases numbered 8, after V lost 6 bases and J lost 3 bases. The CDR3, as DNA: TGTGCCAGCAGACCCCGGGACAGGGGCATCTACGAGCAGTACTTC. This translates into CASRPRDRGIYEQYF.

The rearrangement joins TRBV5-6 to TRBJ2-1; D is perhaps TRBD1 (5 bases). CDR1 and CDR2 from the germline V gene are SGHDT and YYEEEE. This CDR3 comprises 17 residues. V lost 2 bases and J 5 bases, leaving 20 bases between the germline ends. CDR3 in amino acids: CASSFRVAGFRDNEQFF. For the CDR3, the DNA is TGTGCCAGCAGCTTTAGGGTAGCAGGGTTTAGGGACAATGAGCAGTTCTTC.

V usage is TRBV5-1 and J usage is TRBJ2-1, with 10 bases that match TRBD1. CDR3 length: 15 residues. Unmatched junction bases numbered 5, after V lost 2 bases and J lost 6 bases. CDR1 and CDR2 from the germline V gene are SGHRS and YFSETQ. As DNA, the CDR3 is TGCGCCAGCAGCTTCACCGGGACAGGGGCCAATGAGCAGTTCTTC. The encoded protein is CASSFTGTGANEQFF.

The chain combines TRBV2 with TRBJ2-5; 8 bases are a match to TRBD1. This CDR3 has 13 amino acids. Per germline, CDR1 SNHLY and CDR2 FYNNEI. Losses at the gene ends were 3 bases for V and 4 bases for J; bases not matched to a gene: 1. The CDR3 DNA reads TGTGCCAGCAGTGACAGGGGGCGAGAGACCCAGTACTTC. Translated, it gives CASSDRGRETQYF.

The chain employs TRBV18 and TRBJ1-1; D gene unclear. The ends were cut back, 4 bases at V and 5 bases at J, with 8 bases in the middle. The CDR3 contains 12 residues. CDR1 KGHSH and CDR2 LQKENI come from the germline V gene. CDR3 region: CASSLSRTEAFF. The CDR3 DNA is TGTGCCAGCTCACTTAGCCGGACTGAAGCTTTCTTT.

V and J are TRBV15 and TRBJ2-3, with 8 bases that match TRBD2. There are 18 residues in the CDR3. Germline CDR1 reads LNHNV; CDR2 reads YYDKDF (reference sequence). Trimming at V came to 1 base and at J to 1 base, leaving 10 bases not matched to a gene. For the CDR3, the DNA is TGTGCCACCAGCAGAGCTCGAGGAGGAGCGGGAGGCACAGATACGCAGTATTTT. Translation gives CATSRARGGAGGTDTQYF.

The genes are TRBV18 and TRBJ1-1; tentatively, D is TRBD1 (6 bases). The V end was cut by 2 bases, the J end by 4 bases, with 20 bases between. The V gene's germline CDR1 is KGHSH and CDR2 LQKENI. The CDR3 extends over 17 amino acids. Written as DNA, the CDR3 is TGTGCCAGCTCACCAAGGGTGACAGGCCCGACGGGCACTGAAGCTTTCTTT. Translating it yields CASSPRVTGPTGTEAFF.

The chain joins TRBV29-1 to TRBJ2-7; the D gene is possibly TRBD1 (6 bases). This CDR3 has 15 amino acids. Trimming removed 0 bases from V and 6 bases from J, with 18 bases in between. The germline V gene encodes CDR1 SQVTM and CDR2 ANQGSEA. The CDR3 DNA reads TGCAGCGTTGAAGATCCTAGGCAGGCAGGGGTCGAGCAGTACTTC. This gives the protein CSVEDPRQAGVEQYF.

The chain carries TRBV10-3 and TRBJ2-5; 11 positions match TRBD2. This CDR3 is 17 amino acids long. Germline CDR1 is ENHRY and CDR2 is SYGVKD. The ends lost 4 bases at V and 5 bases at J; junction bases unmatched: 12. CDR3 DNA sequence: TGTGCCATCAGTGGAGGCAGTAGCGGGAGGGCCGGGGAGACCCAGTACTTC. It encodes CAISGGSSGRAGETQYF.

V usage is TRBV7-2 and J usage is TRBJ2-2; D might be TRBD2 (6 bases). The CDR3 is 14 residues long. CDR1 is SGHTA, CDR2 FQGNSA, per germline. V shed 1 base and J shed 7 bases, with 10 bases lying between them. The CDR3 sequence is CASSLGRGSGELFF. The CDR3 DNA reads as TGTGCCAGCAGCTTAGGTCGGGGGAGCGGGGAGCTGTTTTTT.

The chain carries TRBV5-1 and TRBJ2-3; no clear D gene. The V gene lost 3 bases and the J gene lost 0 bases, with 11 bases spanning the gap. Germline lookup yields CDR1 SGHRS and CDR2 YFSETQ. The CDR3 covers 15 residues. The CDR3 protein is CASSSDKASTDTQYF. The CDR3 DNA reads as TGCGCCAGCAGCTCTGACAAAGCTAGCACAGATACGCAGTATTTT.

J is TRBJ2-7 and V is TRBV6-5; weak D call: TRBD2 (6 bases). CDR1 and CDR2 from the germline V gene are MNHEY and SVGAGI. CDR3 length: 15 amino acids. The V and J ends lost 8 bases and 4 bases respectively, with 21 bases between them. The DNA of the CDR3 is TGTGCCAGCGAGCGGGCGAGCTTTGTTTCGTACGAGCAGTACTTC. Translation: CASERASFVSYEQYF.

The chain combines TRBV30 with TRBJ2-1, with TRBD1 matching 7 bases. There are 14 residues in the CDR3. CDR1 is GTSNPN, CDR2 SVGIG, per germline (reference sequence). Trimming took 3 bases from V and 12 from J; bases not matched to a gene: 14. The CDR3 region is CAWRRQGPPKPQFF. The CDR3 nucleotides are TGTGCCTGGAGACGACAGGGACCCCCGAAGCCGCAGTTCTTC.

For the CDR3, the DNA is TGTGCCAGCATGGGACAGGCCTATATGTACTACACCTTC. Its protein product is CASMGQAYMYYTF. This rearrangement joins TRBV25-1 to TRBJ1-2; 8 bases agree with TRBD1. This CDR3 is 13 amino acids long. The V gene's germline CDR1 is MGHDK and CDR2 SYGVNS. With V trimmed by 7 bases and J by 10 bases, 11 bases remained unmatched.